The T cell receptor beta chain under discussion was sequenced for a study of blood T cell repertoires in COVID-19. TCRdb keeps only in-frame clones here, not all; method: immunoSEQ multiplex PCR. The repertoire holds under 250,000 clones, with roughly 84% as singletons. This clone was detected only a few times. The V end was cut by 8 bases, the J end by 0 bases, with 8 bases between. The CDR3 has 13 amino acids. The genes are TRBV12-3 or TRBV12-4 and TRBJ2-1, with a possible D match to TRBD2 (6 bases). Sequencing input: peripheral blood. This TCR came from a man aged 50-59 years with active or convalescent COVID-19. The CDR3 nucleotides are TGTGCCAGCGGGGGGAGCTCCTACAATGAGCAGTTCTTC. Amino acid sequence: CASGGSSYNEQFF.